The 19 T cell receptor beta chains below come from one sample, sequenced in a study of T cells in Graves' hyperthyroidism and ophthalmopathy. From RNA transcripts, TCR beta CDR3 regions were amplified. With the HTBI primer set, the TCR CDR3 went through a first round of RT-PCR. MiXCR was run by TCRdb on the multiplex PCR reads, yielding one entry per CDR3 protein. This sample has around 400,000 distinct CDR3 sequences, with 20% to 25% found just once. The specimen sequenced was blood. The source is a man over 45 with Graves' hyperthyroidism.

The V call is TRBV11-3, the J call TRBJ2-2; D tentatively reads TRBD1 or TRBD2 (5 bases each). CDR3 length: 15 residues. Trimming pared 5 bases from V and 4 bases from J, leaving 14 bases between. From germline, CDR1 is SGHNT and CDR2 YENEEA. The CDR3 coding sequence is TGTGCCAGCAGCCGGGACGGCAGGTCCACCGGGGAGCTGTTTTTT. It encodes CASSRDGRSTGELFF.

CDR3: CASSPAAGAYNEQFF. The CDR3 nucleotides read TGTGCCAGCAGCCCCGCAGCGGGAGCTTACAATGAGCAGTTCTTC. J is TRBJ2-1 and V is TRBV7-6; 8 positions agree with TRBD2. V gave up 5 bases and J gave up 4 bases; unmatched junction bases: 7. This CDR3 comprises 15 residues. Per the germline V gene, CDR1 is SGHVS and CDR2 is FNYEAQ. The full variable domain, completed using reference TRBV7-6 and TRBJ2-1, is GAGVSQSPRYKVTKRGQDVALRCDPISGHVSLYWYRQALGQGPEFLTYFNYEAQQDKSGLPNDRFSAERPEGSISTLTIQRTEQRDSAMYRCASSPAAGAYNEQFFGPGTRLTVL.

The genes are TRBV27 and TRBJ2-5; no reliable D call. This CDR3 has 14 amino acids. V lost 0 bases and J lost 3, with 8 bases in between. Germline values: CDR1 MNHEY, CDR2 SMNVEV (reference sequence). CDR3 residues: CASSLSRFKETQYF. For the CDR3, the DNA is TGTGCCAGCAGTTTATCGAGATTTAAAGAGACCCAGTACTTC.

This clonotype was counted a few times. J is TRBJ2-7 and V is TRBV18; 11 bases line up with TRBD1. Germline V lookup: CDR1 KGHSH, CDR2 LQKENI. The V gene end was trimmed by 1 base and the J gene end by 1 base; junction bases not matched to a gene: 6. The CDR3 contains 17 residues. The DNA of the CDR3 is TGTGCCAGCTCACCACAGTTCGGGACAGGGGGGTCCTACGAGCAGTACTTC. This translates into CASSPQFGTGGSYEQYF.

The V gene is TRBV7-9, the J gene TRBJ2-1; 11 nucleotides agree with TRBD2. This CDR3 spans 17 amino acids. The V segment lost 4 bases and the J segment 2 bases; nucleotides outside the gene matches: 7. Germline CDR1 SEHNR, CDR2 FQNEAQ (reference sequence). The CDR3 here is CASSSTSGIRTYNEQFF. The DNA of the CDR3 is TGTGCCAGCAGCTCGACTAGCGGGATACGCACCTACAATGAGCAGTTCTTC.

V gene TRBV7-2 combines with J gene TRBJ1-2, with D hard to call. Germline CDR1 is SGHTA and CDR2 is FQGNSA. The CDR3 is made up of 17 amino acids. Trimming left V 1 base short and J 4 bases short, with 19 bases between. The CDR3 DNA follows: TGTGCCAGCAGCTTAGGGCCCTGGTCAACCACTATCTATGGCTACACCTTC. This codes for CASSLGPWSTTIYGYTF.

This clonotype was recorded a few times. The CDR3: CASSLQPYDSGSIEQYF. DNA of the CDR3: TGTGCCAGCAGCTTACAGCCTTATGATAGCGGGAGTATCGAGCAGTACTTC. The chain carries TRBV11-2 and TRBJ2-7, with 9 bases identical to TRBD2. There are 17 residues in the CDR3. CDR1 SGHAT and CDR2 FQNNGV come from the germline V gene. Trimming at V came to 2 bases and at J to 6 bases, leaving 14 bases not matched to a gene.

This clonotype was counted at least ten times. This chain links TRBV2 with TRBJ2-3; D gene ambiguous. V was trimmed by 6 bases and J by 0 bases, leaving 7 bases between them. Germline-derived CDR1 and CDR2 are SNHLY and FYNNEI. The CDR3 is 13 amino acids. The CDR3 sequence: CASRKTSTDTQYF. The CDR3 coding sequence is TGTGCCAGCAGGAAAACTAGCACAGATACGCAGTATTTT.

Turning to this clonotype: One end of the junction varies from germline; a read error may be responsible. The chain carries TRBV30 and TRBJ2-5; the D call may be TRBD1 or TRBD2 (5 bases each). The germline CDR1 and CDR2 sequences are GTSNPN and SVGIG (reference sequence). The CDR3 loop spans 13 amino acids. The CDR3 DNA reads as TGTGCCTGGAGTCCGGGGCTCAAAGAGGCCCAGTACTTC. Amino acid sequence: CAWSPGLKEAQYF.

Ten or more counts support this clonotype. The chain couples TRBV28 to TRBJ2-3; D gene uncertain. This CDR3 spans 9 amino acids. CDR1 and CDR2 from the germline V gene are MDHEN and SYDVKM. V lost 10 bases, J lost 6 bases, and 5 bases lay in between. The DNA for the CDR3 is TGTGCCACCGGGGATACGCAGTATTTT. Its translation: CATGDTQYF.

The V and J genes are TRBV11-2 and TRBJ1-1; D remains ambiguous. This CDR3 region has 15 residues. V shed 0 bases and J shed 6 bases, with 14 bases lying between them. Germline V gene sequence: CDR1 SGHAT, CDR2 FQNNGV. The CDR3 sequence: CASSLDLILEAEAFF. The CDR3 DNA sequence: TGTGCCAGCAGCTTAGATCTTATACTCGAAGCTGAAGCTTTCTTT.

In its sample, this clonotype was seen a few times. The chain employs TRBV5-1 and TRBJ1-1; the match to TRBD1 covers 9 bases. Germline-derived CDR1 and CDR2 are SGHRS and YFSETQ. After removal of 7 bases from V and 5 bases from J, the junction contained 12 bases not matched to a gene. The CDR3 runs 15 residues. Written as DNA, the CDR3 is TGCGCCAGCCGACGGCTCGGGGGGACAGGGACTGAAGCTTTCTTT. Its translation: CASRRLGGTGTEAFF. The entire variable domain, with the rest obtained from reference TRBV5-1 and TRBJ1-1, is as follows: KAGVTQTPRYLIKTRGQQVTLSCSPISGHRSVSWYQQTPGQGLQFLFEYFSETQRNKGNFPGRFSGRQFSNSRSEMNVSTLELGDSALYLCASRRLGGTGTEAFFGQGTRLTVV.

As for this clonotype: The conserved phenylalanine or tryptophan normally closing the CDR3 is absent here, so this likely arose from a read error. The rearrangement links TRBV29-1 to TRBJ1-1; TRBD1 aligns across 11 bases. The CDR3 spans 14 residues. Trimming removed 8 bases from V and 1 base from J; junction bases left unmatched: 6. Per germline, CDR1 SQVTM and CDR2 ANQGSEA. The CDR3 is CSSDRGRRNTEAFI. The CDR3 DNA follows: TGCAGCTCGGACAGGGGGCGACGGAACACTGAAGCTTTCATT.

The chain has TRBV11-2 and TRBJ2-2, with TRBD2 identical over 7 bases. Germline lookup yields CDR1 SGHAT and CDR2 FQNNGV. The CDR3 totals 16 residues. Losses at the gene ends were 2 bases for V and 1 base for J; bases not matched to a gene: 4. The CDR3 loop is CASSLIASGNTGELFF. Here the CDR3 DNA reads TGTGCCAGCAGCTTAATCGCTAGCGGGAACACCGGGGAGCTGTTTTTT.

The chain combines TRBV5-6 with TRBJ1-5, with a tentative D call TRBD1 (6 bases). The germline CDR1 and CDR2 sequences are SGHDT and YYEEEE. V was pared by 0 bases and J by 0 bases, with 13 bases between. This CDR3 has 17 residues. The CDR3 sequence: CASSLGGGTYSNQPQHF. DNA of the CDR3: TGTGCCAGCAGCTTGGGAGGGGGAACGTATAGCAATCAGCCCCAGCATTTT. Looking up the rest from reference TRBV5-6 and TRBJ1-5 gives the full variable domain: DAGVTQSPTHLIKTRGQQVTLRCSPKSGHDTVSWYQQALGQGPQFIFQYYEEEERQRGNFPDRFSGHQFPNYSSELNVNALLLGDSALYLCASSLGGGTYSNQPQHFGDGTRLSIL.

This clonotype was seen ten or more times. V is TRBV12-3 or TRBV12-4 and J is TRBJ1-2; D is unclear. The germline V and J ends were trimmed by 4 bases and 2 bases, with 8 bases remaining between them. This CDR3 contains 13 residues. The CDR3 nucleotides read TGTGCCAGCAGTTCCGGGAGAAACTATGGCTACACCTTC. The encoded protein is CASSSGRNYGYTF.

This chain uses TRBV5-1 with TRBJ2-5; tentatively, D is TRBD2 (5 bases). This CDR3 region has 13 residues. V dropped 0 bases and J dropped 4 bases, with 7 bases sitting between them. Germline V gene data show CDR1 as SGHRS and CDR2 as YFSETQ. The CDR3 protein is CASSLGELETQYF. CDR3 DNA: TGCGCCAGCAGCTTGGGGGAGTTAGAGACCCAGTACTTC.

Details on this clonotype: A much larger clone is a single base away; this may be a read error. The rearrangement uses TRBV2 and TRBJ2-3; D is perhaps TRBD2 (6 bases). The CDR3 is made up of 12 amino acids. CDR1 and CDR2 (germline): SNHLY, FYNNEI. V lost 6 bases and J lost 8, with 12 bases in between. The CDR3, as DNA: TGTGCCAGCAGGGAGGGGTCACGTACGCAGTATTTT. Its translation: CASREGSRTQYF.

The chain links TRBV5-5 to TRBJ1-1; D gene uncertain. V lost 0 bases, J lost 6 bases, and 12 bases lay in between. Germline lookup yields CDR1 SGHKS and CDR2 YYEKEE (reference sequence). The CDR3 totals 14 residues. The CDR3 nucleotides are TGTGCCAGCAGCTTGGTGGCGGTGGGAGCTGAAGCTTTCTTT. Translating it yields CASSLVAVGAEAFF.